Below, 3 T cell receptor beta chains from the same sample are listed, as sequenced in a study of blood T cell repertoires in COVID-19. Some clones are missing from TCRdb's copy, which holds only in-frame ones; the method was immunoSEQ multiplex PCR. The sample has around 250,000 clones; about 83% are singletons. The sequenced material came from peripheral blood. The receptors were sampled from a middle-aged woman who had recovered from COVID-19.

The chain couples TRBV11-2 to TRBJ2-7; 9 bases are shared with TRBD1. Per the germline V gene, CDR1 is SGHAT and CDR2 is FQNNGV. This CDR3 region has 14 residues. J gave up 1 base and V 5 bases, and 3 bases lay outside the gene matches. The CDR3 loop is CASSPQGASYEQYF. CDR3 nucleotides: TGTGCCAGCAGCCCACAGGGGGCTTCCTACGAGCAGTACTTC.

The sample holds many counts of this clone. V and J are TRBV6-5 and TRBJ1-2, with D hard to call. V was pared by 7 bases and J by 0 bases, with 12 bases between. The germline V gene has CDR1 MNHEY and CDR2 SVGAGI. The length of the CDR3 is 14 residues. This CDR3 is CASTGHSTNYGYTF. CDR3 DNA: TGTGCCAGCACTGGTCACAGTACTAACTATGGCTACACCTTC.

The rearrangement uses TRBV7-9 and TRBJ1-6, with 7 nucleotides matching TRBD1. This CDR3 is built from 15 residues. Losses at the gene ends were 5 bases for V and 5 bases for J; bases not matched to a gene: 6. In germline, CDR1 is SEHNR, CDR2 FQNEAQ (reference sequence). CDR3 DNA: TGTGCCAGCAGCGAATGGGACAGCGATAATTCACCCCTCCACTTT. Translation: CASSEWDSDNSPLHF.